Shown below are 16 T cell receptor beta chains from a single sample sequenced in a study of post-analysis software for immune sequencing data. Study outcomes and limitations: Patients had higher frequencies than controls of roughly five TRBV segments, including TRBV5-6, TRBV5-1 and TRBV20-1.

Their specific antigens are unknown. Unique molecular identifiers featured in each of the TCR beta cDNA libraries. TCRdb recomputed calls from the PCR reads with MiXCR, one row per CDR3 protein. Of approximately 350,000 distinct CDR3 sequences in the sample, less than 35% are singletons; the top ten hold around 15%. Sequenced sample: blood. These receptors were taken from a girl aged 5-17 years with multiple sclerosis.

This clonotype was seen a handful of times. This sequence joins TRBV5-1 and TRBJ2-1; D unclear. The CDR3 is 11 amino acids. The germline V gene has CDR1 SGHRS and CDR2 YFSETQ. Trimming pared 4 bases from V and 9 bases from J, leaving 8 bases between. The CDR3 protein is CASSGRSEQFF. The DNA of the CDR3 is TGCGCCAGCAGCGGTAGGAGTGAGCAGTTCTTC.

The CDR3 here is CASHPRREPYEQYF. As DNA, the CDR3 is TGTGCCAGCCACCCACGGAGGGAACCCTACGAGCAGTACTTC. The chain employs TRBV6-5 and TRBJ2-7, with TRBD2 as a possible D gene (6 bases). This CDR3 comprises 14 residues. V gave up 8 bases and J gave up 2 bases, with 16 bases separating them. The germline CDR1 and CDR2 sequences are MNHEY and SVGAGI.

CDR3 sequence reads: CASSLSGPQETQYF. The CDR3 nucleotides read TGCGCCAGCAGCCTGAGCGGCCCCCAAGAGACCCAGTACTTC. This chain uses TRBV5-1 with TRBJ2-5; perhaps TRBD2 as D (5 bases). V lost 4 bases, J lost 1 base, and 11 bases lay in between. CDR1 and CDR2 (germline): SGHRS, YFSETQ. The CDR3 has 14 residues.

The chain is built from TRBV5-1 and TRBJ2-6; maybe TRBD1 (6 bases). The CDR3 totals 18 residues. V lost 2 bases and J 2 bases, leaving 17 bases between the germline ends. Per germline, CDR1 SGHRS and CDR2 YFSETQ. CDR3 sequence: CASSFFGTPGAGANVLTF. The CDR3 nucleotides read TGCGCCAGCAGCTTTTTCGGGACACCTGGGGCTGGGGCCAACGTCCTGACTTTC. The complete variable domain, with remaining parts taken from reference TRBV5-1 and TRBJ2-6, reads KAGVTQTPRYLIKTRGQQVTLSCSPISGHRSVSWYQQTPGQGLQFLFEYFSETQRNKGNFPGRFSGRQFSNSRSEMNVSTLELGDSALYLCASSFFGTPGAGANVLTFGAGSRLTVL.

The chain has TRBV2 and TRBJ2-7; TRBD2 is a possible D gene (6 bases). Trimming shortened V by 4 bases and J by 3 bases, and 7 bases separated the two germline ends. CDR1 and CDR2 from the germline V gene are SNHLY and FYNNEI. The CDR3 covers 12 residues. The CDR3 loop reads CASSASVYEQYF. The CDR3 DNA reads TGTGCCAGCAGTGCTAGCGTCTACGAGCAGTACTTC.

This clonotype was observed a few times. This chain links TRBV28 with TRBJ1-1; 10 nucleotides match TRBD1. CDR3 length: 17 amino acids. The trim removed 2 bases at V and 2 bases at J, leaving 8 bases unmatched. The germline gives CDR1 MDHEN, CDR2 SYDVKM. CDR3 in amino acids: CASSLKGTGAFNTEAFF. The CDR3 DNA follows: TGTGCCAGCAGTTTAAAGGGGACAGGGGCTTTTAACACTGAAGCTTTCTTT.

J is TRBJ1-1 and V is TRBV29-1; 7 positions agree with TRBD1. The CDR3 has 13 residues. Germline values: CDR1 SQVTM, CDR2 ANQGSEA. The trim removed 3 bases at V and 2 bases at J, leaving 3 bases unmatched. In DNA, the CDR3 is TGCAGCGTTGATGCAGGGGGAAACACTGAAGCTTTCTTT. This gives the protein CSVDAGGNTEAFF.

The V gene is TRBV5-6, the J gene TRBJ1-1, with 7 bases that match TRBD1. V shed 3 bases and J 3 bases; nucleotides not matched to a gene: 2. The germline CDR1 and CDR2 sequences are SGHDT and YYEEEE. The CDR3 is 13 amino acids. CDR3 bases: TGTGCCAGCAGCTCAGGGGGGGACACTGAAGCTTTCTTT. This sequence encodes CASSSGGDTEAFF.

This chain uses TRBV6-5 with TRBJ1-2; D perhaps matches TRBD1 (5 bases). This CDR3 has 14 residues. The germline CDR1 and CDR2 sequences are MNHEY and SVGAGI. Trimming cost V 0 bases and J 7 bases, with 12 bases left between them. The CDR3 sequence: CASSYSNRGVGYTF. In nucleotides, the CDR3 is TGTGCCAGCAGTTACTCAAACCGGGGCGTTGGCTACACCTTC.

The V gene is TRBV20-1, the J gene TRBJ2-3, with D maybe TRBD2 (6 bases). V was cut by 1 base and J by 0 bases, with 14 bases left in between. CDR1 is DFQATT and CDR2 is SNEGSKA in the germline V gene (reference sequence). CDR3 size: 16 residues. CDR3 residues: CSARVRGTISTDTQYF. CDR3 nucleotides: TGCAGTGCTAGAGTTCGGGGGACCATTAGCACAGATACGCAGTATTTT.

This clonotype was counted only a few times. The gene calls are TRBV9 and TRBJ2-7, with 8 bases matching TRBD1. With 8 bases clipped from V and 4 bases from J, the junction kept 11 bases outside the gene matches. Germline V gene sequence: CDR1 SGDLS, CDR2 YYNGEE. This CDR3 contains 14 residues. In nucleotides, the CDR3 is TGTGCCAGTAACCCAGGACAGGGTTTTTACGAGCAGTACTTC. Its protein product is CASNPGQGFYEQYF.

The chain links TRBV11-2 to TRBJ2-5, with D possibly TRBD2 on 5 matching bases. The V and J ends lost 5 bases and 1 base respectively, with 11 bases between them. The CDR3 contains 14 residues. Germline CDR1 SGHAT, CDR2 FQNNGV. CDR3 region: CASSPSGIQETQYF. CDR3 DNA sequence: TGTGCCAGCAGCCCGTCCGGGATCCAAGAGACCCAGTACTTC.

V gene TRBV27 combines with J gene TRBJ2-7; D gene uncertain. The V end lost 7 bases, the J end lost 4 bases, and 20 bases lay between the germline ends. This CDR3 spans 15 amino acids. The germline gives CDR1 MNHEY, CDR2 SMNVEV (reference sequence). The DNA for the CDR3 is TGTGCCAGCACTCCAACCCACGAAACCGCTTACGAGCAGTACTTC. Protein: CASTPTHETAYEQYF.

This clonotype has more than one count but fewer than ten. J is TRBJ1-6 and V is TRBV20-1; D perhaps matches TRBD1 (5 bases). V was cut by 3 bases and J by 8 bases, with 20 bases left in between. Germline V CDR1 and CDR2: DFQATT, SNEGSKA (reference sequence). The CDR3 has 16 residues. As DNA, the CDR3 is TGCAGTGCTAGGAAACAAACAGGAAAAAGGCATTCACCCCTCCACTTT. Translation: CSARKQTGKRHSPLHF.

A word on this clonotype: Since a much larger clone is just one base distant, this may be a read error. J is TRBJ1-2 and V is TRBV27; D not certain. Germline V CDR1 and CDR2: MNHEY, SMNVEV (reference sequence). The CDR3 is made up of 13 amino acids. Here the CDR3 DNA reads TGTGCCAGCAGTTTCTCTGCGCTGGGAGGCTGCACCTTC. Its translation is CASSFSALGGCTF.

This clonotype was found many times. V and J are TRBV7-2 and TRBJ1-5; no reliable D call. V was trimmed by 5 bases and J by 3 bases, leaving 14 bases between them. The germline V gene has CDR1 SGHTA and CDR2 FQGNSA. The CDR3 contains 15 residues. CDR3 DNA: TGTGCCAGCAGCCCGACCCCTGCGGACAATCAGCCCCAGCATTTT. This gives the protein CASSPTPADNQPQHF.